A selection of T cell receptor beta chains follows, all from one sample in a study of T cells in Graves' hyperthyroidism and ophthalmopathy. Each CDR3 protein is one row after TCRdb ran MiXCR on the multiplex PCR reads. The repertoire holds 380,000 or so distinct CDR3 sequences, 19% seen once, with 3.7% in the top ten. Sequenced: blood. The receptors stem from a woman under 30 with Graves' hyperthyroidism. Each CDR3 is given with its conserved first and last residue. D genes are given only for firm matches. The size field is filled for only some rows; it gives once, few, many or a size class.

>TRBJ2-4|many|TRBV12-3/TRBV12-4|-
TGTGCCAGCAGTCACTTCACCGGTGCCAGGTTTGGTAACATTCAGTACTTC
CASSHFTGARFGNIQYF
>TRBJ1-1|many|TRBV30|-
TGTGCCTGGGCCCGGGGGATGACTGAAGCTTTCTTT
CAWARGMTEAFF
>TRBJ2-7|-|TRBV29-1|TRBD2
TGCAGCGTTGAGTTTAGCGGGGAAAGGGAGCAGTACTTC
CSVEFSGEREQYF
>TRBJ2-2|many|TRBV20-1|-
TGCAGTGCTAGAGATCTCCTCGTCGGGAGAGACGGGGAGCTGTTTTTT
CSARDLLVGRDGELFF
>TRBJ2-7|many|TRBV6-5|TRBD1
TGTGCCAGCAGGAGGGACAGGGCCTACGAGCAGTACTTC
CASRRDRAYEQYF
>TRBJ1-1|many|TRBV7-6|TRBD1
TGTGCCAGCAGCTTAGGGACAGGTGTAGAAGCTTTCTTT
CASSLGTGVEAFF
>TRBJ2-7|-|TRBV20-1|TRBD2
TGCAGTGCCACCCTACCCGGGGGGATCCCCTACGAGCAGTACTTC
CSATLPGGIPYEQYF
>TRBJ2-7|-|TRBV2|-
TGTGCCAGCAGTGTTCCCCCTCGGTCCTACGAGCAGTACTTC
CASSVPPRSYEQYF
>TRBJ1-1|many|TRBV10-1|-
TGCGCCAGCAGTATGGGTGTAGAGGGCACTGAAGCTTTCTTT
CASSMGVEGTEAFF
>TRBJ2-2|many|TRBV7-8|-
TGTGCCAGCAGCTTATCTAGACCTAACGGGGAGCTGTTTTTT
CASSLSRPNGELFF
>TRBJ1-1|many|TRBV12-3/TRBV12-4|-
TGTGCCAGCAGTTTGAACGTGGCAGCCGCTTTCTTT
CASSLNVAAAFF
>TRBJ1-2|many|TRBV6-1|-
TGTGCCAGCAGTCCCGGCCGGGAGGATCTAGAGCAGGGCTACACCTTC
CASSPGREDLEQGYTF
>TRBJ1-2|many|TRBV24-1|-
TGTGCCACCAGCCCAGGAGACAGCCGATCTTTCTATGGCTACACCTTC
CATSPGDSRSFYGYTF
>TRBJ1-1|many|TRBV28|-
TGTGCCAGCAGTGGGAGGGCGGGGGAAGCTTTCTTT
CASSGRAGEAFF
>TRBJ1-5|many|TRBV10-1|TRBD1
TGCGCCAGCAGTGAGGACAGGGGCAGCAATCGGCCCCAGCATTTT
CASSEDRGSNRPQHF
>TRBJ2-2|-|TRBV6-1|TRBD2
TGTGCCACCGAGTCCGCGGGGGCCGGGGAGCTGTTTTTT
CATESAGAGELFF
>TRBJ1-3|many|TRBV6-1|-
TGTGCCAGCAGTGCCAGCTTTGTAGGATCTGGAAACACCATATATTTT
CASSASFVGSGNTIYF
>TRBJ2-5|once|TRBV11-1|TRBD2
TGTGCCAGCAGCTTCTCGAGCGGCGGACTAGCGGGTGAAGAGACCCAGTACTTC
CASSFSSGGLAGEETQYF
>TRBJ2-7|many|TRBV27|TRBD2
TGTGCCAGCAGCCCCGGACTAGCGGCCTCCTACGAGCAGTACTTC
CASSPGLAASYEQYF
>TRBJ1-1|-|TRBV28|TRBD1
TGTGCCAGCATGGGGGTCCGTCCGGGACAGGCTGAAGAAGCTTTCTTT
CASMGVRPGQAEEAFF
>TRBJ1-2|-|TRBV6-1|-
TGTGCCAGCGCGCCCCCGAGGGAGTGGTATGGCTACACCTTC
CASAPPREWYGYTF
>TRBJ2-5|many|TRBV2|-
TGTGCCACCTCTCCCTCAGTCCTCACCCTCGTGGGGACCCAGTACTTC
CATSPSVLTLVGTQYF
>TRBJ1-2|few|TRBV11-2|-
TGTGCCAGCAGGCCTATAAAGATCTTACAGGGCAGCTATGGCTACACCTTC
CASRPIKILQGSYGYTF
>TRBJ2-7|many|TRBV30|TRBD1
TGTGCCTGGAGTGTTACAGGGGAGAGGTACGAGCAGTACTTC
CAWSVTGERYEQYF
>TRBJ1-1|many|TRBV24-1|-
TGTGCCACCAGTGATTCGACGACACCCTCTGAAGCTTTCTTT
CATSDSTTPSEAFF
>TRBJ2-2|many|TRBV5-1|-
TGCGCCAGCAGCTTTACTGGACCGGATCGGGGGGAGCTGTTTTTT
CASSFTGPDRGELFF
>TRBJ1-6|-|TRBV15|TRBD1
TGTGCCACCAGCAGAGGAGGTGGACAGGGCTCTTCACCCCTCCACTTT
CATSRGGGQGSSPLHF
>TRBJ1-6|-|TRBV6-5|-
TGTGCCAGCAGTTACTGGGGCGGGTCAAGGAGGAATTCACCCCTCCACTTT
CASSYWGGSRRNSPLHF